The T cell receptor (beta chain) described here comes from a study of T cells in Graves' hyperthyroidism and ophthalmopathy. As for the study in general: Peripheral blood was taken when the disease was first diagnosed, before any treatment began.

Regarding the study as a whole: Stable hyperthyroidism was separated from ophthalmopathy by a model based on 13 V-J features.

Lactation, pregnancy, other autoimmune disease or uncontrolled infection excluded patients. A word on this clonotype: Antigen unknown.

The CDR3 is 12 residues long. Trimming removed 5 bases at V and 9 bases at J, with 10 bases between. Germline-derived CDR1 and CDR2 are KGHSH and LQKENI. The source material, RNA transcripts, was used to amplify TCR beta CDR3 regions. During a first-round RT-PCR of the TCR CDR3, the HTBI primer set was used. Each CDR3 protein gets one entry after TCRdb re-called the multiplex PCR reads with MiXCR. The sample shows about 500,000 distinct CDR3 sequences, roughly 15% of them seen only once. The sample comprised blood. The TCR was taken from a woman in her thirties with Graves' ophthalmopathy. This chain connects TRBV18 to TRBJ2-2, with D hard to call. The CDR3 here is CASSSTFWELFF. CDR3 coding DNA: TGTGCCAGCTCATCTACCTTTTGGGAGCTGTTTTTT.